The clone carrying this T cell receptor (beta chain) came up a few times. Antigen specificity is unknown. Trimming left V 3 bases short and J 8 bases short, with 10 bases between. Germline V CDR1 and CDR2: SEHNR, FQNEAQ (reference sequence). The CDR3 sequence is 13 residues long. This entry belongs to a study of identical twins. Findings of the study overall: Compared with unrelated sharing, twin-shared out-of-frame alpha sequences had more low-probability sequences. Analyses of zero insertions could be partly confounded by invariant MAIT and iNKT cells. The study reached conclusions through statistical analysis that was cross-sectional, not following the same donors.

The cDNA had a unique molecular identifier and a template-switch universal primer site. A single record per CDR3 protein comes from TCRdb applying MiXCR to the 5' RACE reads. The sample shows 1.5 million to 2 million distinct CDR3 sequences, 25% to 35% of them seen only once. The chain is built from TRBV7-9 and TRBJ1-4; D gene unclear. The TCR comes from a newborn girl in good health. Sample: cord blood. The CDR3 is CASSFAGLEKLFF. The CDR3 DNA follows: TGTGCCAGCAGCTTCGCGGGTCTCGAAAAACTGTTTTTT.